The 17 T cell receptor beta chains in this list originate from one sample, sequenced in a study of T cell changes during pregnancy in multiple sclerosis. Sequenced by immunoSEQ multiplex PCR; TCRdb stores in-frame clones only, minus some. Of roughly 40,000 clones in the sample, approximately 92% are singletons; the top ten hold approximately 0.5%. Material: CD4+ T cells from peripheral blood mononuclear cells, obtained in the second trimester of pregnancy. These receptors were collected from a female donor in good health, enrolled as a control in a pregnancy study.

The V gene is TRBV2, the J gene TRBJ1-1, with 7 nucleotides matching TRBD1. From germline, CDR1 is SNHLY and CDR2 FYNNEI. J lost 3 bases, V lost 5 bases, and 15 bases had no gene match. This CDR3 spans 17 amino acids. The CDR3 spells CASSSNRGFQRDTEAFF. CDR3 bases: TGTGCCAGCAGTTCGAACAGGGGCTTCCAGCGGGACACTGAAGCTTTCTTT.

V gene TRBV5-4 combines with J gene TRBJ2-7, with 7 bases lining up with TRBD2. Unmatched junction bases numbered 5, after V lost 2 bases and J lost 3 bases. CDR3 size: 14 residues. Germline loops: CDR1 SGHNT, CDR2 YYREEE (reference sequence). The DNA of the CDR3 is TGTGCCAGCAGCTTTTGGGGCGGGGGCTACGAGCAGTACTTC. Translating it yields CASSFWGGGYEQYF.

Comments on this clone: One end of the junction varies from germline; a read error may be responsible. V usage is TRBV7-9 and J usage is TRBJ1-4, with 10 bases that match TRBD1. Germline loops: CDR1 SEHNR, CDR2 FQNEAQ (reference sequence). This CDR3 is built from 14 residues. In nucleotides, the CDR3 is TGTGCCAGCAGCCTAGCGGGACAGGGGGAAAAACTGTTTTTT. Translated, it gives CASSLAGQGEKLFF. Full variable domain (outside the CDR3, taken from reference TRBV7-9 and TRBJ1-4): DTGVSQNPRHKITKRGQNVTFRCDPISEHNRLYWYRQTLGQGPEFLTYFQNEAQLEKSRLLSDRFSAERPKGSFSTLEIQRTEQGDSAMYLCASSLAGQGEKLFFGSGTQLSVL.

The chain couples TRBV21-1 to TRBJ2-3; the tabulated D call, TRBD1, remains unverified against the DNA. TRBV21-1 is assigned pseudogene status. The CDR3 loop spans 14 amino acids. CDR3 protein: CASSGRGRRDTQYF. CDR3 nucleotide sequence: TGTGCCAGCAGCGGCAGGGGGCGCAGGGATACGCAGTATTTT.

The rearrangement joins TRBV13 to TRBJ2-1, with 9 positions matching TRBD2. CDR3 length equals 17 residues. V gave up 5 bases and J gave up 4 bases; unmatched junction bases: 12. Germline CDR1 is PRHDT and CDR2 is FYEKMQ (reference sequence). CDR3 in DNA: TGTGCCAGCAGCGGAGAGGCGGGGGGGCCAAAGTACAATGAGCAGTTCTTC. Translated, it gives CASSGEAGGPKYNEQFF.

DNA of the CDR3: TGTACCAACCTAACATTTGAGGGGCGGGGTAGCTCCTACGAGCAGTACTTC. Its protein product is CTNLTFEGRGSSYEQYF. The chain joins TRBV21-1 to TRBJ2-7; the table's D call TRBD2 went unverified against the DNA. TRBV21-1 is termed a pseudogene. The CDR3 runs to 17 residues.

The rearrangement joins TRBV7-3 to TRBJ2-3; D unresolved. Germline V CDR1 and CDR2: SGHTA, FQGTGA. Trimming took 0 bases from V and 3 from J, leaving 10 bases between them. The CDR3 spans 15 residues. The CDR3, as DNA: TGTGCCAGCAGCTTAACTCCGACCGGGACAGATACGCAGTATTTT. Its protein is CASSLTPTGTDTQYF. The full variable domain, with the rest looked up from reference TRBV7-3 and TRBJ2-3, is GAGVSQTPSNKVTEKGKYVELRCDPISGHTALYWYRQSLGQGPEFLIYFQGTGAADDSGLPNDRFFAVRPEGSVSTLKIQRTERGDSAVYLCASSLTPTGTDTQYFGPGTRLTVL.

As regards this clone: This CDR3 is missing its conserved last phenylalanine or tryptophan, likely due to a read error. It is unclear where the CDR3 begins or ends on the DNA, so no DNA is shown, and the CDR3 is as TCRdb lists it. The CDR3 here is CASSYGNRA. The J gene is TRBJ2-3, the V gene TRBV6-5; the table gives TRBD1 as D, unverified against the DNA. Germline V CDR1 and CDR2: MNHEY, SVGAGI. The CDR3 contains 9 residues when both ends are counted.

The chain links TRBV29-1 to TRBJ1-2, with a tentative D call TRBD1 (6 bases). The CDR3 extends over 16 amino acids. Germline values: CDR1 SQVTM, CDR2 ANQGSEA. Trimming took 4 bases from V and 0 from J, leaving 18 bases between them. Here the CDR3 reads CSVASRGRSANYGYTF. CDR3 coding DNA: TGCAGCGTTGCTAGCAGGGGTCGGTCCGCTAACTATGGCTACACCTTC.

The chain joins TRBV5-5 to TRBJ2-5, with 7 bases fitting TRBD1. Germline lookup yields CDR1 SGHKS and CDR2 YYEKEE (reference sequence). Trimming at V came to 4 bases and at J to 1 base, leaving 4 bases not matched to a gene. The CDR3 sequence is 14 residues long. The chain's CDR3 is CASSGWTGQETQYF. CDR3 sequence (DNA): TGTGCCAGCAGCGGATGGACAGGCCAAGAGACCCAGTACTTC.

This chain links TRBV27 with TRBJ1-2; D gene ambiguous. Trimming took off 9 bases at V and 0 bases at J, with 11 bases between the two ends. CDR3 length: 13 residues. Germline CDR1 and CDR2: MNHEY and SMNVEV (reference sequence). The CDR3 sequence: CARRYIPNYGYTF. CDR3 in DNA: TGTGCCAGGAGGTACATTCCTAACTATGGCTACACCTTC.

V and J are TRBV18 and TRBJ1-2; D is uncertain. CDR1 KGHSH and CDR2 LQKENI come from the germline V gene. The V and J ends lost 4 bases and 4 bases respectively, with 16 bases between them. CDR3 size: 15 residues. CDR3: CASSQSHVTSYGYTF. In nucleotides, the CDR3 is TGTGCCAGCTCACAGTCTCACGTTACCAGCTATGGCTACACCTTC. The full variable domain, completed using reference TRBV18 and TRBJ1-2, is NAGVMQNPRHLVRRRGQEARLRCSPMKGHSHVYWYRQLPEEGLKFMVYLQKENIIDESGMPKERFSAEFPKEGPSILRIQQVVRGDSAAYFCASSQSHVTSYGYTFGSGTRLTVV.

V and J are TRBV29-1 and TRBJ2-5, with TRBD1 identical over 10 bases. CDR3 length: 11 residues. J gave up 4 bases and V 7 bases, and 0 bases lay outside the gene matches. Germline values: CDR1 SQVTM, CDR2 ANQGSEA. DNA for the CDR3: TGCAGCGGGGACAGGGGAGAGACCCAGTACTTC. Translated: CSGDRGETQYF.

This CDR3 reads CASSLPLGHFDTQYF. Here the CDR3 DNA reads TGTGCCAGCAGTTTACCACTGGGACACTTTGATACGCAGTATTTT. V is TRBV28 and J is TRBJ2-3, with D maybe TRBD1 (6 bases). The V gene lost 2 bases and the J gene lost 6 bases, with 15 bases spanning the gap. The CDR3 totals 15 residues. The germline V gene encodes CDR1 MDHEN and CDR2 SYDVKM.

The CDR3 region has the DNA TGTGCCAGCTCACCGGGACTAGCGGGAGTATCAGATACGCAGTATTTT. Residues: CASSPGLAGVSDTQYF. The chain uses TRBV18 and TRBJ2-3; 14 nucleotides align to TRBD2. The trim removed 3 bases at V and 4 bases at J, leaving 3 bases unmatched. Germline CDR1 is KGHSH and CDR2 is LQKENI. This CDR3 is 16 amino acids long.

The V gene is TRBV7-9, the J gene TRBJ2-4; TRBD2 matches at 11 bases. The CDR3 covers 15 residues. The trim removed 2 bases at V and 6 bases at J, leaving 3 bases unmatched. Looked up from germline, CDR1 is SEHNR and CDR2 is FQNEAQ (reference sequence). Here the CDR3 reads CASSLIAGGLNIQYF. The CDR3 DNA is TGTGCCAGCAGCTTAATAGCGGGAGGGTTAAACATTCAGTACTTC.

This clone has a handful of counts. V usage is TRBV28 and J usage is TRBJ2-5; D is uncertain. Trimming shortened V by 5 bases and J by 5 bases, and 12 bases separated the two germline ends. This CDR3 has 13 amino acids. Germline assignment: CDR1 MDHEN and CDR2 SYDVKM. The CDR3 nucleotides read TGTGCCAGCAGTCAAATTCCTCGGGAGACCCAGTACTTC. Amino acids: CASSQIPRETQYF.